Below are 27 T cell receptor beta chains sequenced from a single sample in a study of cytomegalovirus exposure and HLA in healthy donors. In the PCR, 60 Vbeta and 13 Jbeta primers were used. Assay: immunoSEQ multiplex PCR; the TCRdb copy retains only in-frame clones and omits some. The sample consists of fewer than 150,000 clones, roughly four fifths of them appearing once. Material for sequencing was PBMCs. All receptors come from a man aged 35-49 years in good health and CMV-seropositive.

CDR3 nucleotide sequence: TGTGCCAGCAGCTTAGGAGGGCCCCGTGAGACCCAGTACTTC. Its protein is CASSLGGPRETQYF. The chain has TRBV7-7 and TRBJ2-5, with D maybe TRBD2 (5 bases). Trimming took off 1 base at V and 5 bases at J, with 11 bases between the two ends. This CDR3 is 14 amino acids long. Per the germline V gene, CDR1 is SSHAT and CDR2 is FNYEAQ (reference sequence).

V and J are TRBV11-2 and TRBJ1-2; 9 bases match TRBD1. With V trimmed by 4 bases and J by 2 bases, 5 bases remained unmatched. CDR3 length equals 15 residues. Germline CDR1 SGHAT, CDR2 FQNNGV. The CDR3 loop is CASSSTGGRNYGYTF. For the CDR3, the DNA is TGTGCCAGCAGCTCGACAGGGGGACGGAACTATGGCTACACCTTC.

The rearrangement joins TRBV5-1 to TRBJ1-1; 9 bases align to TRBD1. J was trimmed by 6 bases and V by 4 bases; bases with no gene match: 13. There are 16 residues in the CDR3. Germline values: CDR1 SGHRS, CDR2 YFSETQ. The CDR3 is CASSPRGQGNSAEAFF. The CDR3 nucleotides read TGCGCCAGCAGCCCTAGAGGACAGGGGAACAGCGCTGAAGCTTTCTTT. The variable domain in full, with the rest retrieved from reference TRBV5-1 and TRBJ1-1, is KAGVTQTPRYLIKTRGQQVTLSCSPISGHRSVSWYQQTPGQGLQFLFEYFSETQRNKGNFPGRFSGRQFSNSRSEMNVSTLELGDSALYLCASSPRGQGNSAEAFFGQGTRLTVV.

The V gene is TRBV5-1, the J gene TRBJ2-5, with D possibly matching TRBD2 (5 bases). Germline V lookup: CDR1 SGHRS, CDR2 YFSETQ. V dropped 4 bases and J dropped 1 base, with 11 bases sitting between them. The CDR3 has 14 amino acids. As DNA, the CDR3 is TGCGCCAGCAGCCCGGGGTCAACCCAAGAGACCCAGTACTTC. This sequence encodes CASSPGSTQETQYF.

As concerns this clone: One end of the junction fails to match germline, which may point to a read error. The chain links TRBV7-2 to TRBJ2-2, with 12 bases identical to TRBD2. The CDR3 extends over 16 amino acids. Germline V gives CDR1 SGHTA, CDR2 FQGNSA. CDR3 loop: CASSFPSGGAGGELLF. The CDR3 DNA reads TGTGCCAGCAGCTTCCCTAGCGGGGGGGCCGGCGGGGAGCTGCTTTTT.

V usage is TRBV9 and J usage is TRBJ2-2; no firm D call. There are 13 residues in the CDR3. With 2 bases removed from V and 6 bases from J, the gap between germline ends came to 8 bases. Germline values: CDR1 SGDLS, CDR2 YYNGEE. The CDR3 region is CASSVFTSGELFF. DNA of the CDR3: TGTGCCAGCAGCGTTTTTACATCCGGGGAGCTGTTTTTT.

The rearrangement uses TRBV30 and TRBJ2-2; a possible D gene is TRBD2 (6 bases). This CDR3 comprises 17 residues. V lost 0 bases to trimming and J lost 5 bases, with 19 bases between them. Per germline, CDR1 GTSNPN and CDR2 SVGIG (reference sequence). The DNA of the CDR3 is TGTGCCTGGAGTGTACTAGGAGGGAAGGCGGTAACCGGGGAGCTGTTTTTT. It translates to CAWSVLGGKAVTGELFF.

The genes are TRBV7-9 and TRBJ2-1; tentative D call: TRBD2 (6 bases). V lost 5 bases to trimming and J lost 0 bases, with 11 bases between them. From germline, CDR1 is SEHNR and CDR2 FQNEAQ (reference sequence). This CDR3 has 15 amino acids. This CDR3 reads CASSPRGSSYNEQFF. Here the CDR3 DNA reads TGTGCCAGCAGCCCTCGGGGGTCCTCCTACAATGAGCAGTTCTTC.

The chain recombines TRBV11-1 with TRBJ2-7, with D unclear. The CDR3 totals 15 residues. CDR1 is SGHAT and CDR2 is FQDESV in the germline V gene (reference sequence). The V end lost 4 bases, the J end lost 2 bases, and 15 bases lay between the germline ends. CDR3 coding DNA: TGTGCCAGCAGCTCCTCCCTCTCAAGCCCCTACGAGCAGTACTTC. This encodes CASSSSLSSPYEQYF.

The rearrangement uses TRBV7-2 and TRBJ1-2; D not certain. The CDR3 has 14 amino acids. V was pared by 1 base and J by 0 bases, with 6 bases between. Germline loops: CDR1 SGHTA, CDR2 FQGNSA. CDR3 in DNA: TGTGCCAGCAGCTTAGGGTCAGCTAACTATGGCTACACCTTC. Residues: CASSLGSANYGYTF.

This chain links TRBV14 with TRBJ1-4; D gene uncertain. Trimming stripped 4 bases from V and 5 bases from J, with 8 bases between. The CDR3 consists of 13 residues. Germline CDR1 reads SGHDN; CDR2 reads FVKESK. DNA of the CDR3: TGTGCCAGCAGCCGCCTCGGGAATGAAAAACTGTTTTTT. This sequence encodes CASSRLGNEKLFF.

The genes are TRBV25-1 and TRBJ1-1, with no clear D. This CDR3 is 13 amino acids long. Germline CDR1 is MGHDK and CDR2 is SYGVNS. The V end was cut by 5 bases, the J end by 4 bases, with 11 bases between. The CDR3 here is CASSHGRGTEAFF. In nucleotides, the CDR3 is TGTGCCAGCAGTCACGGCCGGGGCACTGAAGCTTTCTTT.

The V call is TRBV2, the J call TRBJ2-1; 8 positions match TRBD1. With V trimmed by 7 bases and J by 6 bases, 8 bases remained unmatched. The CDR3 is made up of 14 amino acids. The germline CDR1 and CDR2 sequences are SNHLY and FYNNEI. CDR3 amino acids: CASTRDRSSNEQFF. Written as DNA, the CDR3 is TGTGCCAGCACACGGGACAGGTCAAGCAATGAGCAGTTCTTC.

The chain links TRBV29-1 to TRBJ1-1; D possibly corresponds to TRBD1 (5 bases). V dropped 6 bases and J dropped 1 base, with 12 bases sitting between them. Looked up from germline, CDR1 is SQVTM and CDR2 is ANQGSEA. The CDR3 sequence is 13 residues long. The CDR3: CSVAEGPNTEAFF. DNA of the CDR3: TGCAGCGTCGCGGAGGGACCGAACACTGAAGCTTTCTTT.

The chain carries TRBV30 and TRBJ2-3; no clear D gene. V was clipped by 3 bases and J by 2 bases, with 24 bases between them. Germline CDR1 and CDR2: GTSNPN and SVGIG (reference sequence). CDR3 length: 18 amino acids. The CDR3: CAWRPTPFLQQTTDTQYF. For the CDR3, the DNA is TGTGCCTGGAGACCTACCCCCTTCTTACAGCAGACCACAGATACGCAGTATTTT.

V is TRBV10-3 and J is TRBJ2-7, with TRBD1 matching over 9 bases. V dropped 6 bases and J dropped 5; count of bases not matched to a gene: 11. This CDR3 is 15 amino acids long. Germline V gene data show CDR1 as ENHRY and CDR2 as SYGVKD. The CDR3 spells CAISPRGQGKDEQYF. CDR3 coding DNA: TGTGCCATCAGCCCGAGGGGACAGGGTAAGGACGAGCAGTACTTC.

The chain joins TRBV9 to TRBJ2-3; 8 nucleotides agree with TRBD2. Trimming took 0 bases from V and 3 from J; bases not matched to a gene: 9. This CDR3 has 17 residues. Germline V gives CDR1 SGDLS, CDR2 YYNGEE. The CDR3 DNA is TGTGCCAGCAGCGTAGGGGGATCGGGGGGGCAGACAGATACGCAGTATTTT. Translation gives CASSVGGSGGQTDTQYF.

This chain joins TRBV7-9 and TRBJ1-2; D might be TRBD1 (6 bases). CDR3 length: 12 amino acids. From germline, CDR1 is SEHNR and CDR2 FQNEAQ (reference sequence). Trimming left V 5 bases short and J 8 bases short, with 12 bases between. The chain's CDR3 is CASSQGTRGYTF. The CDR3 region has the DNA TGTGCCAGCAGCCAAGGGACACGCGGCTACACCTTC.

This rearrangement joins TRBV5-1 to TRBJ2-5, with D possibly TRBD1 on 5 matching bases. CDR1 is SGHRS, CDR2 YFSETQ, per germline. V lost 1 base to trimming and J lost 1 base, with 8 bases between them. The CDR3 spans 14 residues. The CDR3 region has the DNA TGCGCCAGCAGCTTGCTTACAGGCCAAGAGACCCAGTACTTC. Translating gives CASSLLTGQETQYF.

This clone was seen only a few times. V and J are TRBV5-1 and TRBJ2-7, with D possibly matching TRBD1 (6 bases). Trimming removed 5 bases from V and 2 bases from J, with 17 bases in between. The CDR3 covers 15 residues. The germline V gene encodes CDR1 SGHRS and CDR2 YFSETQ. The CDR3 DNA reads as TGCGCCAGCAGACAGGGTAGCTCACAAACCTACGAGCAGTACTTC. It yields the protein CASRQGSSQTYEQYF.

The rearrangement links TRBV18 to TRBJ2-2; 7 positions match TRBD1. CDR3 size: 15 residues. The V gene's germline CDR1 is KGHSH and CDR2 LQKENI. The V gene end was trimmed by 5 bases and the J gene end by 0 bases; junction bases not matched to a gene: 3. The CDR3 nucleotides are TGTGCCAGCTCAGCCGGGACAGCGAACACCGGGGAGCTGTTTTTT. As protein: CASSAGTANTGELFF.

The J gene is TRBJ2-7, the V gene TRBV18; perhaps TRBD2 as D (5 bases). CDR1 and CDR2 from the germline V gene are KGHSH and LQKENI. The germline V and J ends were trimmed by 4 bases and 6 bases, with 7 bases remaining between them. The CDR3 sequence is 11 residues long. The CDR3 DNA is TGTGCCAGCTCACAGGAGGTCGAGCAGTACTTC. Translated: CASSQEVEQYF.

This clone was counted a few times. This chain joins TRBV6-1 and TRBJ2-2; 8 positions agree with TRBD2. The trim removed 3 bases at V and 5 bases at J, leaving 14 bases unmatched. This CDR3 contains 18 residues. Germline V lookup: CDR1 MNHNS, CDR2 SASEGT. CDR3: CASSEAGSGGGRTGELFF. The CDR3 DNA is TGTGCCAGCAGTGAGGCTGGGTCGGGGGGGGGTCGGACCGGGGAGCTGTTTTTT.

V and J are TRBV27 and TRBJ2-7, with D perhaps matching TRBD1 (6 bases). This CDR3 is 15 amino acids long. CDR1 and CDR2 (germline): MNHEY, SMNVEV (reference sequence). V lost 2 bases to trimming and J lost 3 bases, with 14 bases between them. The CDR3, as DNA: TGTGCCAGCAGTTTAAAAGGACAGACCAGCTACGAGCAGTACTTC. Translated: CASSLKGQTSYEQYF.

The chain couples TRBV29-1 to TRBJ1-2; D is unclear. The CDR3 spans 11 residues. Looked up from germline, CDR1 is SQVTM and CDR2 is ANQGSEA. V lost 5 bases and J lost 6, with 10 bases in between. CDR3 loop: CSVRVVDGYTF. The CDR3 DNA is TGCAGCGTTCGCGTCGTAGATGGCTACACCTTC.

The CDR3, as DNA: TGTGCCAGCAGCATGTCGACAGGGGGCGGAGGCTACACCTTC. Protein product: CASSMSTGGGGYTF. The chain carries TRBV11-2 and TRBJ1-2, with 10 positions matching TRBD1. The germline V gene has CDR1 SGHAT and CDR2 FQNNGV. The CDR3 spans 14 residues. V lost 5 bases, J lost 8 bases, and 8 bases stayed unmatched. The entire variable domain, with the rest obtained from reference TRBV11-2 and TRBJ1-2, is as follows: EAGVAQSPRYKIIEKRQSVAFWCNPISGHATLYWYQQILGQGPKLLIQFQNNGVVDDSQLPKDRFSAERLKGVDSTLKIQPAKLEDSAVYLCASSMSTGGGGYTFGSGTRLTVV.

This sequence joins TRBV11-2 and TRBJ2-7, with 10 bases fitting TRBD2. CDR1 SGHAT and CDR2 FQNNGV come from the germline V gene. CDR3 length equals 16 residues. J gave up 1 base and V 4 bases, and 7 bases lay outside the gene matches. The CDR3 DNA is TGTGCCAGCAGCTACTTAGCGGGGGGTAGTTCCTACGAGCAGTACTTC. This sequence encodes CASSYLAGGSSYEQYF.